Below are 27 T cell receptor beta chains sequenced from a single sample in a study of OX40 agonist ivuxolimab in advanced cancers. Here immunoSEQ multiplex PCR was the method, and the copy in TCRdb shows in-frame clones only, minus some. This sample yields tens of thousands of clones, of which 91% are seen a single time; 2.2% belongs to the top ten. This material consisted of CD4+ or CD8+ T cells sorted from blood, taken in a trial of the OX40 agonist ivuxolimab. These receptors were taken from an adult with an advanced solid tumor such as melanoma, head and neck, liver or kidney cancer.

The rearrangement uses TRBV29-1 and TRBJ1-4; TRBD1 is a possible D gene (5 bases). Germline values: CDR1 SQVTM, CDR2 ANQGSEA. Trimming removed 4 bases from V and 0 bases from J, with 12 bases in between. CDR3 length: 15 residues. The CDR3: CSVAVRGATNEKLFF. Written as DNA, the CDR3 is TGCAGCGTTGCGGTTCGGGGGGCAACTAATGAAAAACTGTTTTTT.

DNA of the CDR3: TGTGCCAGCAGCATATCTAGCGGGAGGACGGAGACCCAGTACTTC. The encoded protein is CASSISSGRTETQYF. The V gene is TRBV11-2, the J gene TRBJ2-5; 11 nucleotides align to TRBD2. Germline-derived CDR1 and CDR2 are SGHAT and FQNNGV. Unmatched junction bases numbered 7, after V lost 5 bases and J lost 5 bases. The CDR3 spans 15 residues.

The CDR3 sequence: CASSPNVQADGYTF. CDR3 nucleotide sequence: TGTGCCAGCTCACCAAACGTACAGGCGGATGGCTACACCTTC. The chain links TRBV18 to TRBJ1-2, with D tentatively TRBD1 (5 bases). V was clipped by 2 bases and J by 6 bases, with 13 bases between them. Germline CDR1 KGHSH, CDR2 LQKENI. This CDR3 has 14 residues.

The V gene is TRBV5-1, the J gene TRBJ2-3, with D possibly matching TRBD2 (5 bases). V gave up 7 bases and J gave up 3 bases, with 12 bases separating them. The CDR3 consists of 13 residues. CDR1 is SGHRS and CDR2 is YFSETQ in the germline V gene. The CDR3 DNA reads as TGCGCCAGCGGGAGCACCGAAACAGATACGCAGTATTTT. Amino acids: CASGSTETDTQYF.

The chain uses TRBV28 and TRBJ2-7, with 9 positions matching TRBD1. The CDR3 totals 13 residues. Germline loops: CDR1 MDHEN, CDR2 SYDVKM. J gave up 4 bases and V 7 bases, and 5 bases lay outside the gene matches. In DNA, the CDR3 is TGTGCCAGCACGCGGGACAGGGTTTACGAGCAGTACTTC. This encodes CASTRDRVYEQYF.

This chain links TRBV7-2 with TRBJ1-1, with D unresolved. V was shortened by 5 bases and J by 1 base, with 14 bases between the two germline ends. Germline V gene lookup returns CDR1 SGHTA and CDR2 FQGNSA. The CDR3 sequence is 15 residues long. CDR3 DNA: TGTGCCAGCAGCGCCGCCCCAGGTGCGAACACTGAAGCTTTCTTT. It translates to CASSAAPGANTEAFF.

The chain carries TRBV7-6 and TRBJ2-3, with 7 bases that match TRBD1. J lost 2 bases, V lost 5 bases, and 4 bases had no gene match. The CDR3 sequence is 14 residues long. Germline CDR1 SGHVS, CDR2 FNYEAQ. The DNA of the CDR3 is TGTGCCAGCAGCCGACAGGGAAACACAGATACGCAGTATTTT. The encoded protein is CASSRQGNTDTQYF.

The J gene is TRBJ2-5, the V gene TRBV27; TRBD2 matches at 10 bases. Germline CDR1 is MNHEY and CDR2 is SMNVEV (reference sequence). The CDR3 length is 14 residues. The J segment lost 4 bases and the V segment lost 7 bases, leaving 6 bases of the junction unmatched. The CDR3: CASTSGSFAETQYF. CDR3 in DNA: TGTGCCAGCACTAGCGGGAGCTTTGCAGAGACCCAGTACTTC.

This clone appeared a single time. Other nucleotide sequences from this sample produce the same CDR3. The chain links TRBV18 to TRBJ2-5; TRBD1 or TRBD2 may be the D gene (5 bases each). Trimming pared 0 bases from V and 2 bases from J, leaving 10 bases between. Germline V gene data show CDR1 as KGHSH and CDR2 as LQKENI. This CDR3 has 15 amino acids. The CDR3 region has the DNA TGTGCCAGCTCACCACCGGGGACGGTACAAGAGACCCAGTACTTC. Translating gives CASSPPGTVQETQYF.

The chain carries TRBV7-9 and TRBJ1-2; D not certain. The V end lost 9 bases, the J end lost 5 bases, and 13 bases lay between the germline ends. Per the germline V gene, CDR1 is SEHNR and CDR2 is FQNEAQ (reference sequence). The length of the CDR3 is 12 residues. Here the CDR3 reads CASSGENYGYTF. The CDR3 DNA follows: TGTGCCAGTTCCGGGGAGAATTATGGCTACACCTTC.

This clone appeared once. The chain links TRBV9 to TRBJ2-1; 8 bases are a match to TRBD1. The CDR3 is 15 amino acids. V lost 0 bases to trimming and J lost 6 bases; unmatched junction nucleotides: 5. The V gene's germline CDR1 is SGDLS and CDR2 YYNGEE. The CDR3 DNA reads TGTGCCAGCAGCGTAGCCTGGACAGGGAGCAATGAGCAGTTCTTC. It codes for CASSVAWTGSNEQFF.

This chain links TRBV28 with TRBJ1-6, with TRBD1 matching 7 bases. The V and J ends lost 3 bases and 7 bases, in that order; junction bases with no gene match: 3. The CDR3 spans 14 residues. Germline V gene lookup returns CDR1 MDHEN and CDR2 SYDVKM. DNA of the CDR3: TGTGCCAGCAGTTTGGGACAGCTCAATTCACCCCTCCACTTT. This codes for CASSLGQLNSPLHF.

The chain has TRBV28 and TRBJ2-3; 15 bases agree with TRBD2. The length of the CDR3 is 19 residues. V shed 6 bases, J shed 4 bases, and the junction held 14 bases outside the gene matches. Germline CDR1 and CDR2: MDHEN and SYDVKM. CDR3 in amino acids: CASSPGLAGGFRGADTQYF. In nucleotides, the CDR3 is TGTGCCAGCAGCCCTGGACTAGCGGGAGGGTTCCGGGGGGCAGATACGCAGTATTTT.

The rearrangement links TRBV7-9 to TRBJ1-1; no firm D call. There are 14 residues in the CDR3. Germline CDR1 reads SEHNR; CDR2 reads FQNEAQ (reference sequence). V gave up 1 base and J gave up 9 bases, with 15 bases separating them. The CDR3 spells CASSLDPAVKKAFF. The CDR3, as DNA: TGTGCCAGCAGCTTAGACCCCGCCGTTAAAAAAGCTTTCTTT.

The rearrangement uses TRBV2 and TRBJ1-2; 9 bases map to TRBD1. V was clipped by 7 bases and J by 10 bases; unmatched bases: 10. CDR3 length: 13 amino acids. CDR1 is SNHLY and CDR2 is FYNNEI in the germline V gene. The CDR3, as DNA: TGTGCCAGCACGGGGACAGGGACTTCCTACTACACCTTC. It yields the protein CASTGTGTSYYTF. The entire variable domain, with the rest obtained from reference TRBV2 and TRBJ1-2, is as follows: EPEVTQTPSHQVTQMGQEVILRCVPISNHLYFYWYRQILGQKVEFLVSFYNNEISEKSEIFDDQFSVERPDGSNFTLKIRSTKLEDSAMYFCASTGTGTSYYTFGSGTRLTVV.

The V call is TRBV29-1, the J call TRBJ1-2; TRBD1 matches at 8 bases. CDR1 is SQVTM and CDR2 is ANQGSEA in the germline V gene. Unmatched junction bases numbered 14, after V lost 7 bases and J lost 4 bases. The CDR3 has 15 residues. CDR3: CSAVRGQLLGYGYTF. In DNA form, the CDR3 reads TGCAGCGCCGTCAGGGGGCAGCTCCTGGGCTATGGCTACACCTTC.

This chain joins TRBV28 and TRBJ1-6; the D is unclear. V gave up 2 bases and J gave up 6 bases, with 14 bases separating them. Looked up from germline, CDR1 is MDHEN and CDR2 is SYDVKM. This CDR3 spans 16 amino acids. CDR3 loop: CASSLRRVPGNSPLHF. DNA for the CDR3: TGTGCCAGCAGTTTAAGAAGGGTTCCGGGTAATTCACCCCTCCACTTT.

This clone was recorded only once. This rearrangement joins TRBV4-2 to TRBJ2-5; 9 positions match TRBD2. The CDR3 length is 15 residues. V was clipped by 1 base and J by 4 bases; unmatched bases: 4. Germline V gene lookup returns CDR1 LGHNA and CDR2 YNFKEQ. CDR3 DNA sequence: TGTGCCAGCAGCCAAGCTAGCGGGGTGGGAGAGACCCAGTACTTC. Translation gives CASSQASGVGETQYF.

This chain links TRBV13 with TRBJ2-5; TRBD1 is a possible D gene (5 bases). The CDR3 runs to 13 residues. CDR1 is PRHDT, CDR2 FYEKMQ, per germline (reference sequence). Trimming took off 0 bases at V and 6 bases at J, with 8 bases between the two ends. The CDR3 DNA sequence: TGTGCCAGCAGCTTAGGAGGGGTAAAGACCCAGTACTTC. As protein: CASSLGGVKTQYF.

The chain carries TRBV7-8 and TRBJ2-7; 8 nucleotides match TRBD1. The trim removed 4 bases at V and 3 bases at J, leaving 14 bases unmatched. The CDR3 length is 17 residues. Germline V gene data show CDR1 as SGHVS and CDR2 as FQNEAQ. CDR3 sequence: CASSSLRGLQGVYEQYF. The CDR3, as DNA: TGTGCCAGCAGCTCACTAAGGGGGCTACAGGGGGTCTACGAGCAGTACTTC. Supplemented by reference TRBV7-8 and TRBJ2-7, the full variable domain reads GAGVSQSPRYKVAKRGQDVALRCDPISGHVSLFWYQQALGQGPEFLTYFQNEAQLDKSGLPSDRFFAERPEGSVSTLKIQRTQQEDSAVYLCASSSLRGLQGVYEQYFGPGTRLTVT.

This clone was recorded only once. The rearrangement links TRBV11-3 to TRBJ2-7; a possible D gene is TRBD1 (6 bases). In germline, CDR1 is SGHNT, CDR2 YENEEA. V gave up 5 bases and J gave up 0 bases, with 11 bases separating them. The CDR3 consists of 14 residues. The CDR3 DNA reads as TGTGCCAGCAGCAACCGGGACACCTCCTACGAGCAGTACTTC. It translates to CASSNRDTSYEQYF.

This chain joins TRBV7-6 and TRBJ2-5; 9 nucleotides agree with TRBD2. The CDR3 runs 20 residues. V shed 5 bases, J shed 2 bases, and the junction held 21 bases outside the gene matches. CDR1 is SGHVS and CDR2 is FNYEAQ in the germline V gene. CDR3 in amino acids: CASSRPNHTKIAGAQETQYF. CDR3 DNA sequence: TGTGCCAGCAGCCGCCCAAATCACACGAAGATAGCGGGGGCTCAAGAGACCCAGTACTTC.

The rearrangement joins TRBV11-1 to TRBJ1-2, with no clear D. V was shortened by 4 bases and J by 8 bases, with 17 bases between the two germline ends. The CDR3 is 14 residues long. The V gene's germline CDR1 is SGHAT and CDR2 FQDESV (reference sequence). DNA for the CDR3: TGTGCCAGCAGCTCGACGGAGACCCCACAGGGCTACACCTTC. This codes for CASSSTETPQGYTF.

This clone was detected only a few times. The rearrangement links TRBV7-8 to TRBJ1-6, with a possible D match to TRBD1 (5 bases). Trimming shortened V by 1 base and J by 15 bases, and 13 bases separated the two germline ends. The CDR3 covers 13 residues. Germline V lookup: CDR1 SGHVS, CDR2 FQNEAQ. Here the CDR3 DNA reads TGTGCCAGCAGCTTAGTGGCGGGGACTAACCTCCACTTT. It specifies CASSLVAGTNLHF.

The V call is TRBV7-2, the J call TRBJ1-3; no clear D. The CDR3 is made up of 13 amino acids. Trimming pared 1 base from V and 6 bases from J, leaving 7 bases between. Germline CDR1 is SGHTA and CDR2 is FQGNSA. The CDR3 reads CASSLGLENTIYF. As DNA, the CDR3 is TGTGCCAGCAGCTTAGGACTTGAAAACACCATATATTTT.

The gene calls are TRBV10-1 and TRBJ1-1, with D perhaps TRBD1 (5 bases). The CDR3 is made up of 13 amino acids. With 7 bases removed from V and 6 bases from J, the gap between germline ends came to 15 bases. Germline CDR1 is WNHNN and CDR2 is SYGVQD (reference sequence). The CDR3 DNA is TGCGCCAGCAAATTCGTGGAAGGGGCTGAAGCTTTCTTT. This translates into CASKFVEGAEAFF.

The chain combines TRBV29-1 with TRBJ2-7; D remains unclear. Trimming cost V 6 bases and J 2 bases, with 17 bases left between them. The CDR3 consists of 14 residues. Germline CDR1 and CDR2: SQVTM and ANQGSEA. The DNA of the CDR3 is TGCAGCGTCGGACCCCGCCAGGCCACCTACGAGCAGTACTTC. This codes for CSVGPRQATYEQYF.